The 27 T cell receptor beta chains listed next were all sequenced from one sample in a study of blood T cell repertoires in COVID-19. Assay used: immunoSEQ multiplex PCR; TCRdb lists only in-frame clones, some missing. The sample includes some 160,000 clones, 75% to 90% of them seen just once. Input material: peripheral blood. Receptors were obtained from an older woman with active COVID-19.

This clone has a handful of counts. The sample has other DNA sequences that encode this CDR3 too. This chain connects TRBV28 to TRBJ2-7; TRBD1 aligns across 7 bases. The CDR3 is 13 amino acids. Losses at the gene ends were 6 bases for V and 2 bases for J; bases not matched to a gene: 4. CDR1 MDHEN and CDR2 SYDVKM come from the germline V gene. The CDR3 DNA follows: TGTGCCAGCAGGAGACAGGGCGCCTACGAGCAGTACTTC. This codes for CASRRQGAYEQYF.

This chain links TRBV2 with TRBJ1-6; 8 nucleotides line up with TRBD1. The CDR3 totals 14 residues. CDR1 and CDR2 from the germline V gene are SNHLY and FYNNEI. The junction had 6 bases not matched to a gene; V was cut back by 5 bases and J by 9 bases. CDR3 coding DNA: TGTGCCAGCAGTTTGGACAGGGCGGGTTCACCCCTCCACTTT. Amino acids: CASSLDRAGSPLHF.

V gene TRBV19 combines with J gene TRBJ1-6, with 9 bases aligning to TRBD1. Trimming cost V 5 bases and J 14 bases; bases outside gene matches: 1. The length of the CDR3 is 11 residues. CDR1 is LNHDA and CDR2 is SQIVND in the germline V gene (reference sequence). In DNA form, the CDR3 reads TGTGCCAGTAGTGGGACAGGGACCCTCCACTTT. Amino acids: CASSGTGTLHF.

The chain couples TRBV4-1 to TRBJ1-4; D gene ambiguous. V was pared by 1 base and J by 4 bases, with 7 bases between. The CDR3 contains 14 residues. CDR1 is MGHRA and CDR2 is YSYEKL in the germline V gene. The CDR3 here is CASSQGPRNEKLFF. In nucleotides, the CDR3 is TGCGCCAGCAGCCAAGGTCCTCGTAATGAAAAACTGTTTTTT.

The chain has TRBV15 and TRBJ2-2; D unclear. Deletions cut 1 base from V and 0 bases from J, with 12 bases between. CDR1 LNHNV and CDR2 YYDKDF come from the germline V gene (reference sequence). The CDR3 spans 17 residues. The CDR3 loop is CATSRGEARTNTGELFF. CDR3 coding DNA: TGTGCCACCAGCAGAGGAGAGGCTCGTACGAACACCGGGGAGCTGTTTTTT.

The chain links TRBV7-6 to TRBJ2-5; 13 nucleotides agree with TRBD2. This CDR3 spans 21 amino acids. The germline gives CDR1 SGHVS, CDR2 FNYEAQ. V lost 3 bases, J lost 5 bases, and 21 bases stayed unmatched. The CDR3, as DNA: TGTGCCAGCAGCTTCCCTAGGACCCCTGGACTAGCGGGAGAGAAGTGGGAGACCCAGTACTTC. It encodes CASSFPRTPGLAGEKWETQYF.

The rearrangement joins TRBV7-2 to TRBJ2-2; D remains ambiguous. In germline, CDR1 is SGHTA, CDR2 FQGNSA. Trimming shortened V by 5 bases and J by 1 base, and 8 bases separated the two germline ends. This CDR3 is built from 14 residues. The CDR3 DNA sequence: TGTGCCAGCAGCCTGACTTGGAACACCGGGGAGCTGTTTTTT. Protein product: CASSLTWNTGELFF.

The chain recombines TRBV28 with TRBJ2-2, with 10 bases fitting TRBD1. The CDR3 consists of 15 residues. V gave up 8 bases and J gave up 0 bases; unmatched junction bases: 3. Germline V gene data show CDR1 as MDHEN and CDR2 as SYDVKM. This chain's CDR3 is CASRDRGSNTGELFF. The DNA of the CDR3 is TGTGCCAGCCGGGACAGGGGCTCGAACACCGGGGAGCTGTTTTTT.

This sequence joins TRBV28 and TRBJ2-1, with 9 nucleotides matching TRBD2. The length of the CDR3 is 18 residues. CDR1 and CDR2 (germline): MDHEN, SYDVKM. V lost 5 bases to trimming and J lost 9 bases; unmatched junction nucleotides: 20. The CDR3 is CASSPSDGSLAGVGEQFF. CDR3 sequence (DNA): TGTGCCAGCAGTCCCTCAGACGGATCCTTAGCGGGAGTGGGTGAGCAGTTCTTC. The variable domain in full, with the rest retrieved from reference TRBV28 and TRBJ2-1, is DVKVTQSSRYLVKRTGEKVFLECVQDMDHENMFWYRQDPGLGLRLIYFSYDVKMKEKGDIPEGYSVSREKKERFSLILESASTNQTSMYLCASSPSDGSLAGVGEQFFGPGTRLTVL.

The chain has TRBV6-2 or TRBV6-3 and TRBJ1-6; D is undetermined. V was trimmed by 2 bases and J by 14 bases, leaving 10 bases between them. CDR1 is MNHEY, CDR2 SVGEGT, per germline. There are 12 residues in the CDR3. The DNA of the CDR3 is TGTGCCAGCAGTTACACCGTCTCTACCCTCCACTTT. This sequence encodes CASSYTVSTLHF.

DNA for the CDR3: TGTGCCTGCAACACAGGGTCCGGAAACACCATATATTTT. This sequence encodes CACNTGSGNTIYF. V gene TRBV30 combines with J gene TRBJ1-3; a possible D gene is TRBD1 (6 bases). The CDR3 is 13 amino acids. V was pared by 6 bases and J by 4 bases, with 13 bases between. Per germline, CDR1 GTSNPN and CDR2 SVGIG (reference sequence).

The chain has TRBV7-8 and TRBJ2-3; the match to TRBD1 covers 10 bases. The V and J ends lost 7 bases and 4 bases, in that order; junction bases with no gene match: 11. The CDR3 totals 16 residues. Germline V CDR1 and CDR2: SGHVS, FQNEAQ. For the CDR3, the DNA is TGTGCCAGCACCTCGACCCCCGGGACAGGGGCAGATACGCAGTATTTT. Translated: CASTSTPGTGADTQYF. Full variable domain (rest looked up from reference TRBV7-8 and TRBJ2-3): GAGVSQSPRYKVAKRGQDVALRCDPISGHVSLFWYQQALGQGPEFLTYFQNEAQLDKSGLPSDRFFAERPEGSVSTLKIQRTQQEDSAVYLCASTSTPGTGADTQYFGPGTRLTVL.

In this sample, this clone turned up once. Written as DNA, the CDR3 is TGTGCCAGCAGATTGACTAGCGGGAGTGCGGGAGAGACCCAGTACTTC. Translated, it gives CASRLTSGSAGETQYF. The chain joins TRBV2 to TRBJ2-5; 12 bases are shared with TRBD2. This CDR3 spans 16 amino acids. Germline loops: CDR1 SNHLY, CDR2 FYNNEI. Trimming took 6 bases from V and 4 from J; bases not matched to a gene: 9.

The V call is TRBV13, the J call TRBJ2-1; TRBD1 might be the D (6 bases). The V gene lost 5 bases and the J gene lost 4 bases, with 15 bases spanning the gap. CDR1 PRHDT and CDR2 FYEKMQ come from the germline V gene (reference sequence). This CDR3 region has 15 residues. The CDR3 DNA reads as TGTGCCAGCAGCGCTCCGGACCAGGGGTACAATGAGCAGTTCTTC. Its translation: CASSAPDQGYNEQFF.

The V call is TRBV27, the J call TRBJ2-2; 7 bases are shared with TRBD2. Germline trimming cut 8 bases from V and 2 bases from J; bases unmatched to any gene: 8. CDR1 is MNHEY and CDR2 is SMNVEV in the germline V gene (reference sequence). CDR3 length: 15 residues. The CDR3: CASRAGLVNTGELFF. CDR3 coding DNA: TGTGCCAGCCGAGCGGGGCTAGTTAACACCGGGGAGCTGTTTTTT.

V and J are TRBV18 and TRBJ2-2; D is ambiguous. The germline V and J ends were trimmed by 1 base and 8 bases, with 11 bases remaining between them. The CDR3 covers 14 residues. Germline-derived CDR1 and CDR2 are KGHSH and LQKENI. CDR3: CASSPLSVEGELFF. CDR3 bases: TGTGCCAGCTCACCACTGTCAGTGGAGGGGGAGCTGTTTTTT.

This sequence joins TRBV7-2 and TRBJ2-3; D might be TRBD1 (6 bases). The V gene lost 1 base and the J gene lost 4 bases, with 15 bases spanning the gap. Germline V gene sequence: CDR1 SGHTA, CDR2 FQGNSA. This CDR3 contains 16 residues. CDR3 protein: CASSLELWGRADTQYF. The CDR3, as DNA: TGTGCCAGCAGCTTAGAGTTATGGGGGCGGGCAGATACGCAGTATTTT.

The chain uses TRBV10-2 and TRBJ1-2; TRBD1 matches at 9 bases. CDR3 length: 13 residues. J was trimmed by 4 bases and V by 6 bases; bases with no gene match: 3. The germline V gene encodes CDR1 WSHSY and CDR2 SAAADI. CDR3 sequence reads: CASSAQGAYGYTF. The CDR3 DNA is TGCGCCAGCAGCGCACAGGGGGCCTATGGCTACACCTTC.

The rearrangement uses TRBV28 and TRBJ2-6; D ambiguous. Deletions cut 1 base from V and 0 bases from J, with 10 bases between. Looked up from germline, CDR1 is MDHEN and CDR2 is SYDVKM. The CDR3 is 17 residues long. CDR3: CASSLSRVFSGANVLTF. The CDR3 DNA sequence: TGTGCCAGCAGTTTATCTCGGGTTTTCTCTGGGGCCAACGTCCTGACTTTC.

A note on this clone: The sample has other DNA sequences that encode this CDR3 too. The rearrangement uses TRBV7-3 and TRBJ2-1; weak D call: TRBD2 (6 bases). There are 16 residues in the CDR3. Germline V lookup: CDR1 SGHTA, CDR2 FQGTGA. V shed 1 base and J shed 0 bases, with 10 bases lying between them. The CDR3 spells CASSLSSGGSYNEQFF. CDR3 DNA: TGTGCCAGCAGCTTAAGTAGCGGAGGCTCCTACAATGAGCAGTTCTTC.

CDR3 nucleotide sequence: TGTGCTAGTGGTTCCACATACGGGACTACAGACAATGAGCAGTTCTTC. It encodes CASGSTYGTTDNEQFF. The V and J genes are TRBV12-5 and TRBJ2-1; TRBD2 matches 7 bases. Per the germline V gene, CDR1 is LGHNT and CDR2 is FRNRAP. This CDR3 spans 16 amino acids. J lost 5 bases, V lost 4 bases, and 11 bases had no gene match.

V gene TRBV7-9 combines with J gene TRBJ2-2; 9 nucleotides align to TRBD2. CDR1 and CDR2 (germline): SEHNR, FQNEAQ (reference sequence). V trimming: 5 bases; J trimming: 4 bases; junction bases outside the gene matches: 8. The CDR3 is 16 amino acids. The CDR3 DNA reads TGTGCCAGCAGCCTATTAGCGGGAGTGGGCACCGGGGAGCTGTTTTTT. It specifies CASSLLAGVGTGELFF.

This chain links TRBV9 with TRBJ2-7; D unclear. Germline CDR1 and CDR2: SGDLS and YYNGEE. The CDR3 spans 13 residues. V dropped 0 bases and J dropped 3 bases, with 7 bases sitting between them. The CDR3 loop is CASSVGSLYEQYF. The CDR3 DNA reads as TGTGCCAGCAGCGTAGGGTCACTCTACGAGCAGTACTTC.

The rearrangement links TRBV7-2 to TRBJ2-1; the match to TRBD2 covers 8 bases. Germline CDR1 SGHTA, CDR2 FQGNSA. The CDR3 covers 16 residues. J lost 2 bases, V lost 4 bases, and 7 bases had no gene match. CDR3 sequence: CASSSASGSTYNEQFF. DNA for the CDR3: TGTGCCAGCAGCTCCGCTAGCGGGTCAACCTACAATGAGCAGTTCTTC.

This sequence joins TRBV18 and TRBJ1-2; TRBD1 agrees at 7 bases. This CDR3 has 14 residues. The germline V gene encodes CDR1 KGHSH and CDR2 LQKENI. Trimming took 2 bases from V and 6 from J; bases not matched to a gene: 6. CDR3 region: CASSPSPGQDGYTF. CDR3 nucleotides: TGTGCCAGCTCACCATCCCCAGGACAGGATGGCTACACCTTC. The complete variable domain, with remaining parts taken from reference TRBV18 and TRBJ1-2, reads NAGVMQNPRHLVRRRGQEARLRCSPMKGHSHVYWYRQLPEEGLKFMVYLQKENIIDESGMPKERFSAEFPKEGPSILRIQQVVRGDSAAYFCASSPSPGQDGYTFGSGTRLTVV.

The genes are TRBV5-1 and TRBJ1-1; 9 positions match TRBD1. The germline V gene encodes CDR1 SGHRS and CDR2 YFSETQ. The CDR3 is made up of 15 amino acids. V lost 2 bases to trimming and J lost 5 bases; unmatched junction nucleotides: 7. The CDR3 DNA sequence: TGCGCCAGCAGCTTCGGGGACAGGGCTAGGACTGAAGCTTTCTTT. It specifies CASSFGDRARTEAFF.

CDR3 protein: CAISLTAGRYEQYF. In nucleotides, the CDR3 is TGTGCCATCAGTTTGACAGCGGGCAGGTACGAGCAGTACTTC. The chain links TRBV10-3 to TRBJ2-7; tentatively, D is TRBD2 (6 bases). Germline CDR1 reads ENHRY; CDR2 reads SYGVKD. The CDR3 consists of 14 residues. The germline V and J ends were trimmed by 5 bases and 4 bases, with 15 bases remaining between them.